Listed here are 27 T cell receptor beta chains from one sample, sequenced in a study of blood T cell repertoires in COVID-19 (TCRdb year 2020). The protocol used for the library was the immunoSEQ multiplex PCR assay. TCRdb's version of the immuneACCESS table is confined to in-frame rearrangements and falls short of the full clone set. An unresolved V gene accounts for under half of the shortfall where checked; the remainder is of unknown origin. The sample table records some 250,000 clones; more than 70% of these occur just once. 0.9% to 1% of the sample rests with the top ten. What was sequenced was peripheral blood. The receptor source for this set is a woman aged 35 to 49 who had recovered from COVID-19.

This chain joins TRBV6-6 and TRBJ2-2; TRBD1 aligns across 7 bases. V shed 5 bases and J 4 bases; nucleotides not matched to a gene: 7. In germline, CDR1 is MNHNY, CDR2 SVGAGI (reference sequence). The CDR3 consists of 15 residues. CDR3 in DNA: TGTGCCAGCAGTCGCGACAGGGCGGGCACCGGGGAGCTGTTTTTT. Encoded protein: CASSRDRAGTGELFF.

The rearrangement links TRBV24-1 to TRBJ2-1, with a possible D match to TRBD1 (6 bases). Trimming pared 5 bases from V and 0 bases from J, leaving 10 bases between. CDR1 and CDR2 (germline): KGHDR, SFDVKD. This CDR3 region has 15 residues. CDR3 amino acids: CATSGTGPSYNEQFF. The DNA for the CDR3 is TGTGCCACCAGTGGCACAGGGCCCTCCTACAATGAGCAGTTCTTC.

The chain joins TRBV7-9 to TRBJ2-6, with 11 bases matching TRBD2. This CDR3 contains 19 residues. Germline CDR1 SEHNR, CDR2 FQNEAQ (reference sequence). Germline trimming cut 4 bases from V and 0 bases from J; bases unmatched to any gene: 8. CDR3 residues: CASSSRLAGNRSGANVLTF. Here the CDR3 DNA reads TGTGCCAGCAGCTCCAGACTAGCGGGGAACCGCTCTGGGGCCAACGTCCTGACTTTC. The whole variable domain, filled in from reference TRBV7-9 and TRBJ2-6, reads DTGVSQNPRHKITKRGQNVTFRCDPISEHNRLYWYRQTLGQGPEFLTYFQNEAQLEKSRLLSDRFSAERPKGSFSTLEIQRTEQGDSAMYLCASSSRLAGNRSGANVLTFGAGSRLTVL.

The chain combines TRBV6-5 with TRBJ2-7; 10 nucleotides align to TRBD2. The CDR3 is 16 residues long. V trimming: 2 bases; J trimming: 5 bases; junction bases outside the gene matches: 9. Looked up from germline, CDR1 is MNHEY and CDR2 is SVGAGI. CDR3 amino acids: CASSYEVAGGYHEQYF. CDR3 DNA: TGTGCCAGCAGTTACGAAGTAGCGGGAGGCTACCACGAGCAGTACTTC.

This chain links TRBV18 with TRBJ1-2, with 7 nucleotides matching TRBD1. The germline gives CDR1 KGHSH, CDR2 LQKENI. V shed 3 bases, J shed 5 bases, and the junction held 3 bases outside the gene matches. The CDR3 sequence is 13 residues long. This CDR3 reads CASSPDRLYGYTF. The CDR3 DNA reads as TGTGCCAGCTCACCGGACAGGTTATATGGCTACACCTTC.

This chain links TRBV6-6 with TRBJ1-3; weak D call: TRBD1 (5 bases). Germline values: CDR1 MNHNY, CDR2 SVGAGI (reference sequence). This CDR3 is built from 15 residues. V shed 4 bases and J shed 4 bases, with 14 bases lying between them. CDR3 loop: CASSLSDGAGNTIYF. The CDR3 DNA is TGTGCCAGCAGTTTGTCCGATGGGGCGGGAAACACCATATATTTT.

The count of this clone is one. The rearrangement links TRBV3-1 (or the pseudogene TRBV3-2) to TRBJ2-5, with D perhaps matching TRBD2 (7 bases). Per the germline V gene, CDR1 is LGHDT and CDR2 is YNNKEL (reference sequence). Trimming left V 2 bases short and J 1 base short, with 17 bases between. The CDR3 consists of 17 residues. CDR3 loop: CASSQLGAGAPQETQYF. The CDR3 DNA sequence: TGTGCCAGCAGCCAACTGGGGGCGGGGGCCCCCCAAGAGACCCAGTACTTC.

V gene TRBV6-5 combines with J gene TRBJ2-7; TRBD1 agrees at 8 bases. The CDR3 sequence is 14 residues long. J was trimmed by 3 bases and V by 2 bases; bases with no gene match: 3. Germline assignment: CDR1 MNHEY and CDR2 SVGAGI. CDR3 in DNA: TGTGCCAGCAGTTACGGACAGGGAGTCTACGAGCAGTACTTC. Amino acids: CASSYGQGVYEQYF.

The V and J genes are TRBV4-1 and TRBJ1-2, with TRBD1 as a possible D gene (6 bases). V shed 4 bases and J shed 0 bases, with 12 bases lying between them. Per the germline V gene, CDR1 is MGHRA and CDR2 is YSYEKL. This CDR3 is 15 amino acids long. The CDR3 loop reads CASSPPTGSNYGYTF. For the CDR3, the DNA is TGCGCCAGCAGCCCCCCGACAGGTTCTAACTATGGCTACACCTTC.

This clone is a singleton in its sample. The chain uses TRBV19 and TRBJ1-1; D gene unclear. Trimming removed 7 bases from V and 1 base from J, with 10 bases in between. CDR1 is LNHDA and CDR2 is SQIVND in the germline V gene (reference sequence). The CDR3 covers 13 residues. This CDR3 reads CASTIPGNTEAFF. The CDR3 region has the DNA TGTGCCAGTACCATCCCGGGGAACACTGAAGCTTTCTTT. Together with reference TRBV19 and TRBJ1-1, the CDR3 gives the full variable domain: DGGITQSPKYLFRKEGQNVTLSCEQNLNHDAMYWYRQDPGQGLRLIYYSQIVNDFQKGDIAEGYSVSREKKESFPLTVTSAQKNPTAFYLCASTIPGNTEAFFGQGTRLTVV.

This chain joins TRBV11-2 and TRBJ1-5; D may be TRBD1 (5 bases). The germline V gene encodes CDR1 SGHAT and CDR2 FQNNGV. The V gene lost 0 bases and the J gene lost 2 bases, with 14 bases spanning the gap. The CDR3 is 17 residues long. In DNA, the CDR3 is TGTGCCAGCAGCTTAGATGGGGGGAGGGCCGGCAATCAGCCCCAGCATTTT. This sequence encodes CASSLDGGRAGNQPQHF.

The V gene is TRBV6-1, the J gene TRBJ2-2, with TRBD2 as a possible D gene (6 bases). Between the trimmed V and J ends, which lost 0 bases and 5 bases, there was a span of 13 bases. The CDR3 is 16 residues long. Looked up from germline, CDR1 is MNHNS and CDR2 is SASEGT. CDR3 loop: CASSEALLALTGELFF. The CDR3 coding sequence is TGTGCCAGCAGTGAAGCGCTCCTAGCGCTGACCGGGGAGCTGTTTTTT.

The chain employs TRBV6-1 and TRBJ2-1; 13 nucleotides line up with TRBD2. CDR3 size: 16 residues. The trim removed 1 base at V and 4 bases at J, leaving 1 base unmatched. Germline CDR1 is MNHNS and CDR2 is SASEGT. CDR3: CASSEVGLAGYNEQFF. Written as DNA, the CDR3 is TGTGCCAGCAGTGAAGTGGGACTAGCGGGGTACAATGAGCAGTTCTTC.

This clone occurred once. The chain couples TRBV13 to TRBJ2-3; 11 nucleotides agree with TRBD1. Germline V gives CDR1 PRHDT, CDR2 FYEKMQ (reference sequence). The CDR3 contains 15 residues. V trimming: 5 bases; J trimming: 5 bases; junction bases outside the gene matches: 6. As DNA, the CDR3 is TGTGCCAGCAGCGGGGGGACAGGGGGAGGAGATACGCAGTATTTT. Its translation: CASSGGTGGGDTQYF. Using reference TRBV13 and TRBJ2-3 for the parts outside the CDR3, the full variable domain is AAGVIQSPRHLIKEKRETATLKCYPIPRHDTVYWYQQGPGQDPQFLISFYEKMQSDKGSIPDRFSAQQFSDYHSELNMSSLELGDSALYFCASSGGTGGGDTQYFGPGTRLTVL.

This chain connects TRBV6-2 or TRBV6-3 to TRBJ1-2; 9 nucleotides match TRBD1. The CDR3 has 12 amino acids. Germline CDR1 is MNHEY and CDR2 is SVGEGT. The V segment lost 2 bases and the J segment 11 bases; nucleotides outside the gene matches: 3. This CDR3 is CASSYVTGGYTF. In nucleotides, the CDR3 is TGTGCCAGCAGTTACGTGACAGGGGGATACACCTTC.

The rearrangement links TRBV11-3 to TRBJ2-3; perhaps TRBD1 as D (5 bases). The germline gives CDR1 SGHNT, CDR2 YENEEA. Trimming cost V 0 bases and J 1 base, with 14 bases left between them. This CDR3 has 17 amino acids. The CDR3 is CASSLDRWGGGTDTQYF. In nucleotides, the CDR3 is TGTGCCAGCAGCTTAGATCGGTGGGGCGGAGGCACAGATACGCAGTATTTT.

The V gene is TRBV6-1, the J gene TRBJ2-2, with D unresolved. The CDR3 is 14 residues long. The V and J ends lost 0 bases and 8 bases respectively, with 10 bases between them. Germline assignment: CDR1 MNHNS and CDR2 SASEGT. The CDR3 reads CASSEARSAGELFF. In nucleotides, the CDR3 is TGTGCCAGCAGTGAAGCGCGGTCCGCGGGGGAGCTGTTTTTT.

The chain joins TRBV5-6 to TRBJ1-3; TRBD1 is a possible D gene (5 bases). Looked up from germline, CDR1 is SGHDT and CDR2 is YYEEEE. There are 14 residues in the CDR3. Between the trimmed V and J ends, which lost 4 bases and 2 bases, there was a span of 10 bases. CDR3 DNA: TGTGCCAGCAGCGCCCCCAGGGCTGGAAACACCATATATTTT. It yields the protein CASSAPRAGNTIYF.

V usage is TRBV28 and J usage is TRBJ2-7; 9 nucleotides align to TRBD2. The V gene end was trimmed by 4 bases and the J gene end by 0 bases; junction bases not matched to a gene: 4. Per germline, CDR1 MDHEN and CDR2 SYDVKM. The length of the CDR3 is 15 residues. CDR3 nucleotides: TGTGCCAGCAGTTCGCTAGCGGGACCCTCCTACGAGCAGTACTTC. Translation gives CASSSLAGPSYEQYF. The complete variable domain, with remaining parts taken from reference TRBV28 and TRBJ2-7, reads DVKVTQSSRYLVKRTGEKVFLECVQDMDHENMFWYRQDPGLGLRLIYFSYDVKMKEKGDIPEGYSVSREKKERFSLILESASTNQTSMYLCASSSLAGPSYEQYFGPGTRLTVT.

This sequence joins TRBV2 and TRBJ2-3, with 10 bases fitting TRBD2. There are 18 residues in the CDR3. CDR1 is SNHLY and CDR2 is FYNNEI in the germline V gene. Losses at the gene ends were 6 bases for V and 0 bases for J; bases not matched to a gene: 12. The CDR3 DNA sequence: TGTGCCAGCAGGCCCGGGGGTCTAGCGGGAGCGAGCACAGATACGCAGTATTTT. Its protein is CASRPGGLAGASTDTQYF.

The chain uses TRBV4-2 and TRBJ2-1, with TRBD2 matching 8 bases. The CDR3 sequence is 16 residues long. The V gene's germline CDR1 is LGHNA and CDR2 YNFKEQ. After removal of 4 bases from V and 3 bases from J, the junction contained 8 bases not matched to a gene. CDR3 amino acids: CASSPAGGLLYNEQFF. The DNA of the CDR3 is TGTGCCAGCAGCCCGGCGGGGGGACTCCTCTACAATGAGCAGTTCTTC.

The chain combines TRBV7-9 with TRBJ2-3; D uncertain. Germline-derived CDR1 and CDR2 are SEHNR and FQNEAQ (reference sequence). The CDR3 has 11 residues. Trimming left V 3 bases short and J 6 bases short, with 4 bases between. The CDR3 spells CASSLEDTQYF. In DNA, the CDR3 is TGTGCCAGCAGCTTGGAGGATACGCAGTATTTT.

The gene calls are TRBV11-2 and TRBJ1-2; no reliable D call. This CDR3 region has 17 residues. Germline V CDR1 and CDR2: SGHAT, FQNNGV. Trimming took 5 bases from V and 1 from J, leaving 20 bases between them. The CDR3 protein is CASSASRARRDNYGYTF. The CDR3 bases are TGTGCCAGCAGCGCTAGCCGGGCCCGAAGGGATAACTATGGCTACACCTTC.

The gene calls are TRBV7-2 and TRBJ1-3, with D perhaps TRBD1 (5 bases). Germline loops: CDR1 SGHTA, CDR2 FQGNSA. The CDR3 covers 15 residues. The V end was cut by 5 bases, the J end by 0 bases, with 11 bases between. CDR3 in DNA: TGTGCCAGCAGCGGGTGGGGGGGCTCTGGAAACACCATATATTTT. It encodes CASSGWGGSGNTIYF.

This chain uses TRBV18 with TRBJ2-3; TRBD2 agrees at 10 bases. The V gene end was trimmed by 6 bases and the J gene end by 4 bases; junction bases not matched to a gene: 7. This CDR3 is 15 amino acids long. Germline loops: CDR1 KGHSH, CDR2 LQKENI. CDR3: CASSPGLAVSDTQYF. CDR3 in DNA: TGTGCCAGCTCCCCTGGACTAGCGGTGTCAGATACGCAGTATTTT.

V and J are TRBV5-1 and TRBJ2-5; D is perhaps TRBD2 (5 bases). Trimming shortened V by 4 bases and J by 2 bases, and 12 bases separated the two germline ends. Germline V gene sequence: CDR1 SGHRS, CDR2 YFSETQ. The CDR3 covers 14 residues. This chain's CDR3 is CASSPTGKQETQYF. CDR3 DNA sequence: TGCGCCAGCAGCCCCACCGGGAAACAAGAGACCCAGTACTTC. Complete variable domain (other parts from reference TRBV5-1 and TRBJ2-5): KAGVTQTPRYLIKTRGQQVTLSCSPISGHRSVSWYQQTPGQGLQFLFEYFSETQRNKGNFPGRFSGRQFSNSRSEMNVSTLELGDSALYLCASSPTGKQETQYFGPGTRLLVL.

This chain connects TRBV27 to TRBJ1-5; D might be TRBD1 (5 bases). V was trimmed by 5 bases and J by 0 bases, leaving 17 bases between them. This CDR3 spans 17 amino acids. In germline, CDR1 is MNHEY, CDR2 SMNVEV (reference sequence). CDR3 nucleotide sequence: TGTGCCAGCAGTCCCCGGGGGGTAAGGGATAGCAATCAGCCCCAGCATTTT. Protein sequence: CASSPRGVRDSNQPQHF.